The clone carrying this T cell receptor (beta chain) occurred many times. As yet, its antigen is unknown. With no exceptions, donors were healthy Caucasians. The data were obtained in a study of identical twins. Whole-study findings and limits: While abundant cord blood beta clonotypes carried fewer insertions, memory repertoires showed no such pattern.

TCRdb called the 5' RACE reads again in MiXCR, with one record for every CDR3 protein. The sample lists 200,000 to 300,000 distinct CDR3 sequences, 7% to 8.5% occurring once. The germline V and J ends were trimmed by 1 base and 0 bases, with 10 bases remaining between them. The germline V gene has CDR1 SEHNR and CDR2 FQNEAQ (reference sequence). CDR3 length equals 16 residues. These same data were also listed under a study on yellow fever vaccine responses in identical twins.

Source material: CD8+ T cells sorted from blood. The genes are TRBV7-9 and TRBJ1-3; D uncertain. The clonotype originates from a woman aged 18-29 years in good health. CDR3: CASSLDGRNSGNTIYF. The CDR3 DNA sequence: TGTGCCAGCAGCTTAGACGGCAGGAACTCTGGAAACACCATATATTTT.